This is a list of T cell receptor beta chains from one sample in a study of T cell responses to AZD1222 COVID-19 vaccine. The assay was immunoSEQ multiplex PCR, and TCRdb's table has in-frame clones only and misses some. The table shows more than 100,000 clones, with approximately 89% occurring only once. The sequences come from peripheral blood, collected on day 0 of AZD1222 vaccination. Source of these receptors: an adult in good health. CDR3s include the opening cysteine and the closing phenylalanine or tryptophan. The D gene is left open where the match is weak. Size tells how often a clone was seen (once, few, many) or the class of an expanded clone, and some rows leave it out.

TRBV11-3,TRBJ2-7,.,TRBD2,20,CASSLVGRRTSGREPYEQYF,TGTGCCAGCAGCTTAGTGGGGCGAAGGACTAGCGGGAGGGAGCCCTACGAGCAGTACTTC
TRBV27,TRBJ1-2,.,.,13,CASREQGPGGYTF,TGTGCCAGCAGGGAACAGGGTCCCGGTGGCTACACCTTC
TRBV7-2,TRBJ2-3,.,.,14,CASRFRKSTDTQYF,TGTGCCAGCAGGTTCCGTAAGTCCACAGATACGCAGTATTTT
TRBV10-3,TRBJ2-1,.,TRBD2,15,CAGSEGGGSYNEQFF,TGTGCCGGCTCCGAAGGCGGGGGATCTTACAATGAGCAGTTCTTC
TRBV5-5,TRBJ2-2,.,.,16,CASIFRPSLNTGELFF,TGTGCCAGCATCTTCAGGCCTAGTTTGAACACCGGGGAGCTGTTTTTT
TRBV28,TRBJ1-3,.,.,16,CASSLTIGFLGNTIYF,TGTGCCAGCAGTTTAACAATTGGGTTCTTGGGAAACACCATATATTTT
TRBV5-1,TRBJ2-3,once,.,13,CASGDHSTDTQYF,TGCGCCAGCGGGGACCACAGCACAGATACGCAGTATTTT
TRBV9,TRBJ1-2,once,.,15,CASSALGHLPGGYTF,TGTGCCAGCAGCGCATTAGGACACCTCCCAGGGGGCTACACCTTC
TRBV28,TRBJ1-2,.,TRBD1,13,CASSTGTGDGYTF,TGTGCCAGCAGCACCGGGACAGGGGATGGCTACACCTTC
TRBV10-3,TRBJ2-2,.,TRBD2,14,CATRTSGEGGELFF,TGTGCCACCCGGACTAGCGGGGAGGGCGGGGAGCTGTTTTTT
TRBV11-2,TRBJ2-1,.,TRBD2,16,CASSPASGNSYNEQFF,TGTGCCAGCAGCCCGGCTAGCGGGAACTCCTACAATGAGCAGTTCTTC
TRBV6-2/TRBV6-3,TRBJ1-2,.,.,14,CASSGETVNYGYTF,TGTGCCAGCAGTGGGGAGACGGTCAACTATGGCTACACCTTC
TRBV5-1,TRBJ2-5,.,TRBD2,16,CASSLVLAGAQETQYF,TGCGCCAGCAGCTTGGTACTAGCGGGGGCACAAGAGACCCAGTACTTC
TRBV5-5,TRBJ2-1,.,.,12,CASSLGDNEQFF,TGTGCCAGCAGCTTGGGTGACAATGAGCAGTTCTTC
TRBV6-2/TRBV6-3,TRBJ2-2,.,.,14,CASSRDSTTGELFF,TGTGCCAGCAGTAGGGACTCGACTACCGGGGAGCTGTTTTTT
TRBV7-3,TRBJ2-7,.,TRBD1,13,CASSVDRQYEQYF,TGTGCCAGCAGCGTGGACAGGCAGTACGAGCAGTACTTC
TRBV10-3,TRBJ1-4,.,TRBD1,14,CATSGTEINEKLFF,TGTGCCACGTCCGGGACAGAGATTAATGAAAAACTGTTTTTT
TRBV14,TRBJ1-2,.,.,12,CASSQENYGYTF,TGTGCCAGCAGCCAAGAAAACTATGGCTACACCTTC
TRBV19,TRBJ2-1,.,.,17,CASSIDPPGGTYNEQFF,TGTGCCAGTAGTATAGACCCGCCTGGGGGGACATACAATGAGCAGTTCTTC